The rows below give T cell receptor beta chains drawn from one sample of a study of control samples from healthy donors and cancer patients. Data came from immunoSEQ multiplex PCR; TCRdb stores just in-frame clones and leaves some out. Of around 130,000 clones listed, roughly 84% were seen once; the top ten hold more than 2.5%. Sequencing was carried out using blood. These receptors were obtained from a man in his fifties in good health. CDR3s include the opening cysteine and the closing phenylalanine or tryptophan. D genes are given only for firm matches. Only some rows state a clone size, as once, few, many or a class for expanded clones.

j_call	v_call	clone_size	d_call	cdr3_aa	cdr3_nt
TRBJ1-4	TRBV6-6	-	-	CASSSNEKLFF	TGTGCCAGCAGTTCCAATGAAAAACTGTTTTTT
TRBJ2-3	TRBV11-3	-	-	CASSLRRGGTDTQYF	TGTGCCAGCAGCCTCAGGAGGGGCGGGACAGATACGCAGTATTTT
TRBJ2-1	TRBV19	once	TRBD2	CASSMLAGEKMGEQFF	TGTGCCAGTAGTATGCTAGCGGGGGAGAAAATGGGCGAGCAGTTCTTC
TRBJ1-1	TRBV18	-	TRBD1	CASSLPSTGGTEAFF	TGTGCCAGCTCACTACCGTCGACAGGGGGTACTGAAGCTTTCTTT
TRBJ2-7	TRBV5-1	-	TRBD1	CASSLMGQAYYEQYF	TGCGCCAGCAGCTTGATGGGACAGGCATACTACGAGCAGTACTTC
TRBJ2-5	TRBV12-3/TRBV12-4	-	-	CASSLTGTQYF	TGTGCCAGCAGTTTAACCGGTACCCAGTACTTC
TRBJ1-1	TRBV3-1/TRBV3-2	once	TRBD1	CASSRDRAFVAFF	TGTGCCAGCAGCCGAGACAGGGCCTTTGTAGCTTTCTTT
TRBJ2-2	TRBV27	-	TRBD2	CATTAGGRNTGELFF	TGTGCCACCACAGCGGGGGGTCGGAACACCGGGGAGCTGTTTTTT
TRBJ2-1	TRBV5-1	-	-	CASSWTNNEQFF	TGCGCCAGCAGCTGGACAAACAATGAGCAGTTCTTC
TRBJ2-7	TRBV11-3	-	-	CASSFWVSYEQYF	TGTGCCAGCAGCTTTTGGGTATCCTACGAGCAGTACTTC
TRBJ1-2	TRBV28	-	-	CASSARSNNYGYTF	TGTGCCAGCAGTGCCCGATCGAACAACTATGGCTACACCTTC
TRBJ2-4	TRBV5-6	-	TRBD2	CASSLQSGGRDIQYF	TGTGCCAGCAGCTTGCAGAGCGGGGGGCGGGACATTCAGTACTTC
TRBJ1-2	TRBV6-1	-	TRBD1	CASTETGLGGYTF	TGTGCCAGCACCGAGACAGGGCTTGGAGGCTACACCTTC